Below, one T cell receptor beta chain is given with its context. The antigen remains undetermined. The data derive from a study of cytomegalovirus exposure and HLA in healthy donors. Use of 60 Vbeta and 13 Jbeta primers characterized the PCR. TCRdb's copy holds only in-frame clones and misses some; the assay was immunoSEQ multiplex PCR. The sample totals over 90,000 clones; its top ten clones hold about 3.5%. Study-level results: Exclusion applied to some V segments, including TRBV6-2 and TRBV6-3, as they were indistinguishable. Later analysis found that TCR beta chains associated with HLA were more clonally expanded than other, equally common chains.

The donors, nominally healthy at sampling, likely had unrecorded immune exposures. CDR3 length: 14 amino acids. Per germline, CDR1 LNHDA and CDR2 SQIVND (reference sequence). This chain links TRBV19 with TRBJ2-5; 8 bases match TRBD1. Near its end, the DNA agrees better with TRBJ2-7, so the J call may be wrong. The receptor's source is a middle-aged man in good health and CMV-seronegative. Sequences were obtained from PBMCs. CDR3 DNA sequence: TGTGCCAGTAGTATTATGGGACAGGCCTACGAGCAGTACTTC. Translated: CASSIMGQAYEQYF.